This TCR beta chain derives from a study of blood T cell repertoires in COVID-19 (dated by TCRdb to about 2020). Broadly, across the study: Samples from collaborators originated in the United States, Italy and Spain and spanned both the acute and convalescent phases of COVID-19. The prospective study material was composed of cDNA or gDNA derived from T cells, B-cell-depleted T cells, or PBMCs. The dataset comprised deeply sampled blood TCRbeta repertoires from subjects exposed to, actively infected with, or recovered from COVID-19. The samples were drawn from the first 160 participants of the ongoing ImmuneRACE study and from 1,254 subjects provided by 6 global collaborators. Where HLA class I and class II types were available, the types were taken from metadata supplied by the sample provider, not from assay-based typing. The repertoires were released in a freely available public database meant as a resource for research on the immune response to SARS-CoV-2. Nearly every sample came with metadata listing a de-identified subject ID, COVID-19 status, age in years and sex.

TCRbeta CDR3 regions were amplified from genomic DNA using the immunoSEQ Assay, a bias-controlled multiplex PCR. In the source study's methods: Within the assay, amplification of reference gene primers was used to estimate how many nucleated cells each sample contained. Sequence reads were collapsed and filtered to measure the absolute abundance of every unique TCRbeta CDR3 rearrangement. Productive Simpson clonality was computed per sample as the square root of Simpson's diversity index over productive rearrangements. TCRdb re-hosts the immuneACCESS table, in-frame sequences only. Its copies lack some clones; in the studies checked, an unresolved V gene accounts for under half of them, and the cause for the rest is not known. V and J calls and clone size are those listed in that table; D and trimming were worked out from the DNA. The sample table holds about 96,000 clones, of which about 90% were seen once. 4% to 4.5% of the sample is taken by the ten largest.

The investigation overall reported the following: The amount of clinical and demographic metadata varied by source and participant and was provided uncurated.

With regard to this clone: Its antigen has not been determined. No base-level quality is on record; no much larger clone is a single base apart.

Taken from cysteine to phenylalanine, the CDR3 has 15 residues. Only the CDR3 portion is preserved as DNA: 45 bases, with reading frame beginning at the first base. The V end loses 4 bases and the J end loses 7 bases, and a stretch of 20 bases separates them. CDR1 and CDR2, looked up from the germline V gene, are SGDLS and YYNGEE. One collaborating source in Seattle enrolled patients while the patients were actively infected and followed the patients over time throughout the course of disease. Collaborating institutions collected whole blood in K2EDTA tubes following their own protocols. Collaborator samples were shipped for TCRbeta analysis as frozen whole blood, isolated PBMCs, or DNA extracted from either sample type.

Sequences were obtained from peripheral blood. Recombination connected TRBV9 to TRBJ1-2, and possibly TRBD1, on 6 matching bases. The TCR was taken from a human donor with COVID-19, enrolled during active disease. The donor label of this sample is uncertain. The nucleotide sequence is TGTGCCAGCAGCACGACACCCGGGGGCGGGGGTGGCTACACCTTC. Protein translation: CASSTTPGGGGGYTF.